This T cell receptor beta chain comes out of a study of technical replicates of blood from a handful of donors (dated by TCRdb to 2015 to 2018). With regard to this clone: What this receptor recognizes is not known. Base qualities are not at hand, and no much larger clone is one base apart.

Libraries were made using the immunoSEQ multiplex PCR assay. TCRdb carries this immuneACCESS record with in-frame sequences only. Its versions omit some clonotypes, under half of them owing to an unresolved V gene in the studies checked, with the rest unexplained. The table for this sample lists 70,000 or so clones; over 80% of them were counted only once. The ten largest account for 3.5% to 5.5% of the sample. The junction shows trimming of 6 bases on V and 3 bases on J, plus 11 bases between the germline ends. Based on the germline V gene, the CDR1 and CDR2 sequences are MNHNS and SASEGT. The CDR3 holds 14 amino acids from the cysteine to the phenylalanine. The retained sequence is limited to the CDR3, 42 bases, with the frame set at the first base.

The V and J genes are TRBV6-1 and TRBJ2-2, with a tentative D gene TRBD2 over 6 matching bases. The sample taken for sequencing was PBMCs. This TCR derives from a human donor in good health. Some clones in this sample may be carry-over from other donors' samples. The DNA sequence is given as TGTGCCAGCAGCGGCGGGGACCACACCGGGGAGCTGTTTTTT. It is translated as CASSGGDHTGELFF.